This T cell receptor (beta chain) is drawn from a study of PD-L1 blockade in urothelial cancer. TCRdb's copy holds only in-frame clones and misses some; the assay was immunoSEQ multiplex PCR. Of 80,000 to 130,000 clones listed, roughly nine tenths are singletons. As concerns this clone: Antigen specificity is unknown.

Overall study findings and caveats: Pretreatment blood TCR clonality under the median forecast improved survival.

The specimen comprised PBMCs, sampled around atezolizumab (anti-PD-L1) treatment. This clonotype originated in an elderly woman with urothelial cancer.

CDR3 loop: CASSGAQGPSAPGETQYF. CDR3 DNA: TGTGCCAGCAGCGGGGCACAGGGGCCTTCAGCCCCCGGTGAGACCCAGTACTTC. V usage is TRBV5-4 and J usage is TRBJ2-5; TRBD1 matches at 7 bases. Trimming cost V 4 bases and J 5 bases; bases outside gene matches: 20. The CDR3 has 18 amino acids. The germline CDR1 and CDR2 sequences are SGHNT and YYREEE (reference sequence).